The rows below give T cell receptor beta chains drawn from one sample of a study of blood T cell repertoires in COVID-19. Profiling relied on immunoSEQ multiplex PCR, and the TCRdb table lists in-frame clones only, not all of them. Among fewer than 35,000 clones listed, nearly 90% were seen once. The sample taken for sequencing was peripheral blood. The receptor set was obtained from a man aged 55 to 70 with active COVID-19. Both conserved end residues are part of each CDR3. The D gene is left open where the match is weak. The listing skips clone size in some rows; elsewhere it reads once, few, many or a size class.

>TRBV5-1|TRBJ1-3|16|TRBD1|.
CASSLSVRGAGNTIYF
TGCGCCAGCAGCTTGTCGGTCAGGGGGGCTGGAAACACCATATATTTT
>TRBV5-1|TRBJ2-1|14|TRBD1|.
CASSMGQGPGEQFF
TGCGCCAGCAGCATGGGACAGGGGCCAGGAGAGCAGTTCTTC
>TRBV10-3|TRBJ2-7|14|.|.
CAISISGPTYEQYF
TGTGCCATCAGTATTTCAGGTCCCACCTACGAGCAGTACTTC
>TRBV9|TRBJ2-1|15|TRBD2|few
CASARGTRRYNEQFF
TGTGCCAGCGCGCGGGGGACTAGGAGGTACAATGAGCAGTTCTTC
>TRBV10-3|TRBJ1-1|13|TRBD1|.
CAGRGQTNTEAFF
TGTGCCGGTAGGGGACAGACGAACACTGAAGCTTTCTTT
>TRBV30|TRBJ2-7|13|TRBD2|.
CAFGRGRLYEQYF
TGTGCTTTCGGGAGGGGAAGGCTATACGAGCAGTACTTC
>TRBV18|TRBJ1-3|15|TRBD1|.
CASSPGGSFGNTIYF
TGTGCCAGCTCCCCAGGGGGCAGCTTTGGAAACACCATATATTTT
>TRBV7-8|TRBJ1-5|15|.|.
CASSPRTRNNQPQHF
TGTGCCAGCAGCCCACGGACAAGGAATAATCAGCCCCAGCATTTT
>TRBV6-6|TRBJ1-5|11|.|.
CASSYNQPQHF
TGTGCCAGCAGCTACAATCAGCCCCAGCATTTT
>TRBV5-5|TRBJ1-5|15|.|few
CASSSGTNSNQPQHF
TGTGCCAGCAGTTCCGGGACTAATAGCAATCAGCCCCAGCATTTT